The source of this TCR beta chain is a study of blood T cells in healthy people across ages. At the level of the study: Capturing about one barcoded beta molecule per two T cells was achieved by template switching.

A second PCR of roughly 6 to 12 cycles used a sample-barcoded 5' primer and a J-beta primer mix. TCRdb reprocessed the 5' RACE reads via MiXCR and lists one record per CDR3 protein. The sample consists of roughly 830,000 distinct CDR3 sequences, around 62% of them appearing once. Unmatched junction bases numbered 6, after V lost 7 bases and J lost 0 bases. The CDR3 is made up of 15 amino acids. CDR1 is SNHLY and CDR2 is FYNNEI in the germline V gene. This clonotype has only a few counts. Donors gave 8.5 to 10 milliliters of peripheral blood apiece. This chain joins TRBV2 and TRBJ1-5, with 7 bases lining up with TRBD1. The specimen sequenced was blood. The TCR sequence derives from a young man in good health. CDR3 in amino acids: CASISYRGSNQPQHF. The CDR3 nucleotides read TGTGCCAGCATTAGTTACAGGGGTAGCAATCAGCCCCAGCATTTT.